This T cell receptor beta chain was sequenced for a study of Ad26.COV2.S vaccination and SARS-CoV-2 variants. Regarding the study as a whole: Vaccine recipients had higher spike-specific TCR breadth than placebo recipients. Comparable non-spike TCR breadth was observed in vaccine and placebo recipients. Total T cell responses may have been underestimated by the TCR breadth and depth analyses. In vaccinated individuals, spike-specific CD8+ and CD4+ T cell responses reportedly displayed substantial breadth.

With regard to this clone: Its antigen is unknown.

Some clones are missing from TCRdb's copy, which holds only in-frame ones; the method was immunoSEQ multiplex PCR. This table holds under 150,000 clones, just over 85% found once. The receptor was isolated from a human donor who had recovered from COVID-19. Sequencing was performed on peripheral blood, taken after recovery from COVID-19.

The CDR3 DNA sequence: TGTGCCAGCAGCCGAAAGGGGGTCACAGAGAACACCGGGGAGCTGTTTTTT. Its protein is CASSRKGVTENTGELFF. The chain uses TRBV4-2 and TRBJ2-2; D is possibly TRBD1 (6 bases). Trimming cost V 4 bases and J 1 base, with 16 bases left between them. Germline loops: CDR1 LGHNA, CDR2 YNFKEQ. CDR3 length equals 17 residues.